This T cell receptor (beta chain) was sequenced during a study of T cell responses to AZD1222 COVID-19 vaccine. The repertoire was sequenced with immunoSEQ multiplex PCR; TCRdb's copy has only in-frame clones and lacks some. The table shows approximately 140,000 clones, with 92% occurring only once. A word on this clone: Its antigen is still unknown.

Second-dose recipients at about 4 or about 12 weeks were treated as one pooled group. Study-wide results and caveats: A mostly white British donor set with more females was recruited, and clonal diversity was possibly underestimated. A rise in Spike-specific TCR breadth and depth followed two AZD1222 doses. No repertoire was sampled before or during the peak T cell response, only after it.

Trimming at V came to 5 bases and at J to 2 bases, leaving 4 bases not matched to a gene. The CDR3 spans 14 residues. CDR1 and CDR2 from the germline V gene are SGHNT and YENEEA. The chain is built from TRBV11-3 and TRBJ2-3; the match to TRBD2 covers 7 bases. This receptor was taken from an adult who received the AZD1222 COVID-19 vaccine. The sample here was peripheral blood, taken 28 days after the second AZD1222 dose. CDR3 protein: CASSLAEVTDTQYF. Written as DNA, the CDR3 is TGTGCCAGCAGCCTAGCGGAGGTCACAGATACGCAGTATTTT.